The present entry profiles one TCR beta chain with its context. This clonotype was recorded only once. Its recognized antigen is unknown. Germline and junction disagree at one end, which may indicate a read error. Inclusive of the bounding cysteine and phenylalanine, the CDR3 is 14 residues long. The only DNA kept is the CDR3, 42 bases in frame from the first base. This record comes from a study of T cell repertoires in cytomegalovirus infection (dated by TCRdb to between 2018 and 2020). The study in broad terms: Recently identified HLA-C-restricted CMV epitopes, whose presentation resists viral immunomodulation, were targeted by peptide stimulations together with well-studied HLA-B-restricted epitopes. Donor HLA type was relevant to the analysis, as public TCR beta signatures indicated carriage of CMV infection together with the matching HLA type.

The treatment or condition label, as the study defines it: in vitro stimulation with specific CMV peptide epitopes to enrich CMV-specific T cells. This sample was sequenced with an Illumina HiSeq 1500. The public reads were quality trimmed at Q25 with fastp and then assembled into clones with MiXCR by TCRdb, keeping productive beta chains. A single entry per CDR3 protein holds the most common genes and DNA from its merged rows. This sample is represented by 650,000 to 900,000 distinct CDR3 sequences; 25% to 30% of them were singletons. Clones ranked in the top ten supply about an eighth of the sample. Here is what the overall study found, with its caveats: The ex vivo response was dominated by HLA-C-restricted CMV-specific TCR beta clonotypes, which also provided the single most frequent clonotype in two of eight donors. In both this cohort and an independent cohort of 350 to 400 donors, the cumulative frequency of public TCR beta family members distinguished carriers of CMV infection plus the relevant HLA type.

The sample in question was cultured CD8+ T cells from PBMCs, obtained from culture after CMV antigen stimulation. This sequence originates from a human donor in good health (CMV status not recorded). Some clones in this sample may be carry-over from other donors' samples. The receptor chain draws on TRBV12-3 or TRBV12-4 and TRBJ2-1, and TRBD2 may be the D gene, going by 7 matching bases. The CDR3 region reads CAGSFAGAGDEQFF. The sequenced DNA is TGTGCCGGCAGTTTCGCGGGGGCGGGGGATGAGCAGTTCTTC.